This is a list of T cell receptor beta chains from one sample in a study of blood T cell repertoires in COVID-19. Profiling relied on immunoSEQ multiplex PCR, and the TCRdb table lists in-frame clones only, not all of them. This sample carries 300,000 or so clones, 75% to 90% of them seen once, and the ten largest clones take roughly 1.6%. The material sequenced was peripheral blood. The receptor source for this set is a woman aged 40 to 55 who had recovered from COVID-19. CDR3s include the opening cysteine and the closing phenylalanine or tryptophan. Each record gives: V gene, J gene, clone size, D gene, CDR3 protein, CDR3 DNA. D genes are given only for firm matches. Clone sizes are given selectively: once, few, many, or a class where the clone is expanded.

>TRBV5-4|TRBJ1-4|.|.
CASSTQGIGEKLFF
TGTGCCAGCAGTACGCAGGGGATTGGGGAAAAACTGTTTTTT
>TRBV5-1|TRBJ2-2|.|.
CASSPTTGHNTGELFF
TGCGCCAGCAGCCCGACCACGGGACATAACACCGGGGAGCTGTTTTTT
>TRBV6-5|TRBJ2-2|once|.
CASSLKGPNTGELFF
TGTGCCAGCAGTCTTAAGGGGCCGAACACCGGGGAGCTGTTTTTT
>TRBV4-3|TRBJ1-4|.|TRBD1
CASSQEAGGLEKLFF
TGCGCCAGCAGCCAAGAGGCAGGGGGCCTTGAAAAACTGTTTTTT
>TRBV4-2|TRBJ1-5|.|.
CASSQPGPSSQPQHF
TGTGCCAGCAGCCAACCAGGTCCCAGTAGTCAGCCCCAGCATTTT
>TRBV18|TRBJ1-2|.|TRBD1
CASSPGQGTNYGYTF
TGTGCCAGCTCACCTGGACAGGGGACTAACTATGGCTACACCTTC
>TRBV5-8|TRBJ2-3|.|.
CASSLEPRSTDTQYF
TGTGCCAGCAGCTTGGAACCGAGAAGCACAGATACGCAGTATTTT
>TRBV2|TRBJ2-7|.|.
CASSGSYEQYF
TGTGCCAGCAGTGGTAGCTACGAGCAGTACTTC
>TRBV6-5|TRBJ1-1|.|.
CASGRDMNTEAFF
TGTGCCAGCGGAAGAGACATGAACACTGAAGCTTTCTTT
>TRBV6-2/TRBV6-3|TRBJ2-7|.|.
CASSPNYEQYF
TGTGCCAGCAGTCCCAACTACGAGCAGTACTTC
>TRBV19|TRBJ1-6|.|.
CASSIEDSPLHF
TGTGCCAGTAGTATTGAGGATTCACCCCTCCACTTT
>TRBV7-2|TRBJ2-1|once|.
CASTYAAGAGYNEQFF
TGTGCCAGCACTTACGCGGCGGGGGCGGGCTACAATGAGCAGTTCTTC
>TRBV6-5|TRBJ2-7|few|TRBD2
CASTSGGGYEQYF
TGTGCCAGCACCTCGGGGGGGGGCTACGAGCAGTACTTC
>TRBV5-1|TRBJ1-3|.|.
CASSLIPPQGASGNTIYF
TGCGCCAGCAGCTTGATTCCCCCCCAGGGCGCCTCTGGAAACACCATATATTTT
>TRBV3-1/TRBV3-2|TRBJ1-1|few|.
CASSQSRATGRNTEAFF
TGTGCCAGCAGCCAATCGCGAGCTACAGGGAGGAACACTGAAGCTTTCTTT
>TRBV3-1/TRBV3-2|TRBJ1-1|.|TRBD1
CASSQTGTGKSEAFF
TGTGCCAGCAGCCAAACCGGGACAGGGAAATCTGAAGCTTTCTTT
>TRBV7-8|TRBJ2-3|.|.
CASSSDRSDTQYF
TGTGCCAGCAGCTCGGACAGATCAGATACGCAGTATTTT
>TRBV19|TRBJ1-6|.|TRBD1
CASSIDRGDSPLHF
TGTGCCAGTAGTATAGACAGGGGGGATTCACCCCTCCACTTT
>TRBV18|TRBJ1-6|.|.
CASSPAVSSYNSPLHF
TGTGCCAGCTCACCGGCGGTCAGCTCCTATAATTCACCCCTCCACTTT
>TRBV7-6|TRBJ2-7|.|.
CASSLIAGSYEQYF
TGTGCCAGCAGCTTAATCGCAGGCTCCTACGAGCAGTACTTC
>TRBV30|TRBJ1-1|once|TRBD1
CAWSVLRTGVGSFF
TGTGCCTGGAGTGTATTAAGAACAGGGGTCGGGTCTTTCTTT
>TRBV25-1|TRBJ1-5|.|.
CASSGGLWNQPQHF
TGTGCCAGCAGTGGGGGACTGTGGAATCAGCCCCAGCATTTT
>TRBV18|TRBJ1-1|.|TRBD1
CASSGQVGVVSTEAFF
TGTGCCAGCTCAGGACAGGTGGGGGTTGTCAGCACTGAAGCTTTCTTT
>TRBV24-1|TRBJ2-7|.|TRBD2
CATSDFKASGDYEQYF
TGTGCCACCAGTGATTTTAAGGCTAGCGGGGACTACGAGCAGTACTTC
>TRBV6-1|TRBJ1-2|few|TRBD1
CASSEKAGGGYGYTF
TGTGCCAGCAGTGAAAAGGCAGGGGGCGGGTATGGCTACACCTTC
>TRBV19|TRBJ2-4|.|.
CASSLTRTVKNIQYF
TGTGCCAGTAGTCTTACGCGGACAGTCAAAAACATTCAGTACTTC
>TRBV5-4|TRBJ1-1|.|TRBD1
CASSAPGQGDTEAFF
TGTGCCAGCAGCGCACCGGGACAGGGCGACACTGAAGCTTTCTTT
>TRBV7-6|TRBJ1-2|few|.
CASSLAGGGSGYGYTF
TGTGCCAGCAGCTTAGCGGGGGGAGGGTCCGGCTATGGCTACACCTTC
>TRBV19|TRBJ1-2|.|.
CASSKNQGIYGYTF
TGTGCCAGTTCAAAAAATCAGGGTATCTATGGCTACACCTTC
>TRBV10-2|TRBJ2-3|.|TRBD2
CASGLAGGTDTQYF
TGCGCCAGCGGTTTGGCGGGGGGCACAGATACGCAGTATTTT
>TRBV7-9|TRBJ1-2|.|.
CASSLAGAYGYTF
TGTGCCAGCAGCTTAGCGGGGGCGTATGGCTACACCTTC
>TRBV28|TRBJ1-4|once|.
CASTSRGEGEKLFF
TGTGCCAGCACCTCTCGGGGGGAGGGAGAAAAACTGTTTTTT
>TRBV6-2/TRBV6-3|TRBJ1-1|.|.
CASSLPGREAFF
TGTGCCAGCAGCCTACCAGGCCGCGAAGCTTTCTTT
>TRBV29-1|TRBJ1-2|.|.
CSVGQDYGYTF
TGCAGCGTTGGACAAGACTATGGCTACACCTTC
>TRBV28|TRBJ1-4|.|.
CASSSVEKLFF
TGTGCCAGCAGTTCCGTTGAAAAACTGTTTTTT
>TRBV4-3|TRBJ2-1|.|.
CASSPWERPNTDEQFF
TGCGCCAGCAGCCCATGGGAGCGGCCCAACACCGATGAGCAGTTCTTC
>TRBV5-1|TRBJ1-1|.|.
CASSPALGDGTEAFF
TGCGCCAGCAGCCCCGCACTGGGCGATGGCACTGAAGCTTTCTTT
>TRBV7-3|TRBJ1-2|.|TRBD1
CASSPGDRVGYTF
TGTGCCAGCAGCCCCGGGGACAGGGTTGGCTACACCTTC
>TRBV19|TRBJ2-5|few|.
CASSIKLLQETQYF
TGTGCCAGTAGTATCAAACTCCTTCAAGAGACCCAGTACTTC
>TRBV4-3|TRBJ1-3|.|TRBD1
CASSQVRGQIHGNTIYF
TGCGCCAGCAGCCAAGTCCGGGGACAGATACATGGAAACACCATATATTTT
>TRBV7-9|TRBJ2-7|few|.
CASSRSGDGYEQYF
TGTGCCAGCAGCCGATCAGGGGACGGTTACGAGCAGTACTTC
>TRBV9|TRBJ1-2|.|TRBD1
CASSVQGADYGYTF
TGTGCCAGCAGCGTTCAGGGGGCGGACTATGGCTACACCTTC
>TRBV23-1|TRBJ1-1|.|TRBD1
CASSHLYRGNTEAFF
TGCGCCAGCAGTCACTTGTACAGGGGGAACACTGAAGCTTTCTTT
>TRBV27|TRBJ1-1|.|TRBD1
CASSYQRTGFSFF
TGTGCCAGCAGTTACCAACGGACAGGGTTTTCTTTCTTT
>TRBV4-1|TRBJ1-4|once|.
CASSLSRTGRGNEKLFF
TGCGCCAGCAGCCTGAGTCGTACAGGGAGGGGGAATGAAAAACTGTTTTTT
>TRBV9|TRBJ2-3|.|.
CASSVGGETRQYF
TGTGCCAGCAGCGTAGGAGGGGAGACTAGGCAGTATTTT
>TRBV5-4|TRBJ2-3|.|TRBD2
CASSLPAGWDSTDTQYF
TGTGCCAGCAGCTTGCCAGCGGGGTGGGATAGCACAGATACGCAGTATTTT
>TRBV4-1|TRBJ2-3|once|.
CASSQDLTGNTQYF
TGCGCCAGCAGCCAAGATCTCACGGGAAATACGCAGTATTTT
>TRBV5-6|TRBJ1-1|.|TRBD1
CASSFYDRESFF
TGTGCCAGCAGCTTTTATGACAGGGAATCTTTCTTT
>TRBV19|TRBJ1-6|.|TRBD1
CASTKQGAYNSPLHF
TGTGCCAGTACCAAACAGGGGGCCTATAATTCACCCCTCCACTTT
>TRBV4-3|TRBJ2-7|.|.
CASSQVQGFEQYF
TGCGCCAGCAGCCAGGTACAGGGATTCGAGCAGTACTTC
>TRBV11-3|TRBJ2-3|.|TRBD1
CASSHTGGETDTQYF
TGTGCCAGCAGCCACACAGGGGGCGAGACAGATACGCAGTATTTT
>TRBV29-1|TRBJ2-7|once|.
CSANRDSSSYEQYF
TGCAGCGCCAACCGGGACTCCAGCTCCTACGAGCAGTACTTC